These T cell receptor beta chains were read from a single sample in a study of lymphopenia after photon versus proton radiotherapy. Libraries were prepared by immunoSEQ multiplex PCR; TCRdb keeps only in-frame clonotypes and omits some of them. This sample carries about 50,000 clones, roughly 90% of them seen once, and the ten largest clones take 18%. Specimen: peripheral blood, collected from a patient treated with photon-based radiotherapy. The receptors here all came from a woman aged 40 to 55 with cholangiocarcinoma. CDR3s include the opening cysteine and the closing phenylalanine or tryptophan.

>TRBV7-8
CASSPSRTGYSNQPQHF
>TRBV25-1
CASSHTGLIESPLHF
>TRBV5-5
CASREGTGELFF
>TRBV11-3
CASSLASGTGTETQYF
>TRBV30
CAWSGEGGHNTGELFF
>TRBV30
CAWSRRQGTGEKLFF
>TRBV7-9
CASSRGTGPVDGYTF
>TRBV7-2
CASSLGVSSYEQYF
>TRBV27
CASSPREYSNQPQHF
>TRBV7-9
CASSQEGGSSYEQYF
>TRBV7-9
CASTAGQAISDTQYF
>TRBV5-6
CASSLKQGTFF
>TRBV6-1
CASSSSGTSNSPLHF
>TRBV19
CASSGRDRGFHEQYF
>TRBV5-4
CASSREGGGGETQYF
>TRBV28
CASSLSGGKVRYGYTF
>TRBV5-1
CASSTGLPRTEAFF
>TRBV30
CAWSPGTGYGYTF
>TRBV21-1
CASSKEKGITYEQYF
>TRBV6-6
CASSYYGRADTGELFF
>TRBV11-2
CASGNNSPLHF
>TRBV4-1
CASSQDLGGARSGNTIYF
>TRBV10-3
CAIEDSKTSTDTQYF
>TRBV28
CASRGRKGNFNEQFF
>TRBV11-2
CASSYRQWGDVEQFF
>TRBV4-1
CASSQAGQGIGGYTF
>TRBV9
CASSPGQSSGNTIYF
>TRBV27
CASSFSENQPQHF
>TRBV2
CASSEAGSIAYEQYF
>TRBV5-1
CASSLEGGPNQPQHF
>TRBV30
CAWRPEAGSNTEAFF
>TRBV30
CAWSPGSNTEAFF
>TRBV15
CATSRPRVGQGGYEQYF
>TRBV2
CASSDYASQGIDGYTF
>TRBV25-1
CASSERGGEQYF
>TRBV4-1
CASSQGSGSTDTQYF
>TRBV23-1
CASSRKILGRIEAKNIQYF
>TRBV30
CAWSVFSGTGELFF
>TRBV4-1
CASSAGGNTGELFF
>TRBV10-2
CASSSQQGFEPQHF
>TRBV30
CAWSVAADMGNQPQHF
>TRBV11-2
CASSYRQGTGNTIYF
>TRBV5-1
CASSSSGAETQYF
>TRBV6-5
CASRQGREQYF
>TRBV27
CASSPLPGTGRGYEQYF
>TRBV27
CASSRDRDTDTQYF
>TRBV7-2
CASSLEGESGYTF
>TRBV14
CASSQVDRATYNEQFF
>TRBV19
CASSNTPANYGYTF
>TRBV30
CAWNRDGYTF
>TRBV28
CASSSLAGERNEQFF